The rows below give T cell receptor beta chains drawn from one sample of a study of T cell repertoires in cytomegalovirus infection. Their cognate antigens are unknown. A single record per CDR3 protein comes from TCRdb applying MiXCR to the reads. The data hold about a million distinct CDR3 sequences, with approximately 31% observed a single time. The sequences come from cultured CD8+ T cells from PBMCs, collected from culture after CMV antigen stimulation. The source of these receptors is a human donor in good health (CMV status not recorded). Some clones in this sample may be carry-over from other donors' samples. The CDR3 runs from the conserved cysteine through the conserved F or W. The D gene is left open where the match is weak. Only some rows state a clone size, as once, few, many or a class for expanded clones.

TRBJ2-2 TRBV25-1 - few TGTGCCAGCAGTGAACCAGAGAACACCGGGGAGCTGTTTTTT CASSEPENTGELFF
TRBJ2-1 TRBV29-1 TRBD1 - TGCAGCGTTGCGGGACAGGTATACAATGAGCAGTTCTTC CSVAGQVYNEQFF
TRBJ1-5 TRBV19 - many TGTGCCAGTAGTATAGGACAGGGCAATCAGCCCCAGCATTTT CASSIGQGNQPQHF
TRBJ2-7 TRBV12-3/TRBV12-4 TRBD1 - TGTGCCAGCAGCGCAGGGCACGAGCCGGGACAGGGGTACGGCGAGCAGTACTTC CASSAGHEPGQGYGEQYF
TRBJ2-7 TRBV7-9 - many TGTGCCAGCAGCCCAAAGGCAGGACTCTCCTACGAGCAGTACTTC CASSPKAGLSYEQYF
TRBJ2-1 TRBV27 TRBD2 - TGTGCCAGCAGTTTGCTGGTAGCGGGGGGGTACAATGAGCAGTTCTTC CASSLLVAGGYNEQFF
TRBJ2-1 TRBV5-1 TRBD2 - TGCGCCAGCAGCTTGGCCCTTATACTAGCGGGGGTATACAATGAGCAGTTCTTC CASSLALILAGVYNEQFF
TRBJ2-1 TRBV7-3 TRBD2 many TGTGCCAGCGCCACTAGCGTCATGAGCTCCTACAATGAGCAGTTCTTC CASATSVMSSYNEQFF
TRBJ1-2 TRBV20-1 - - TGCAGTGCTAGCCAATTTGGGGGAGCCGGAGGGACACTAGGCGGCTACACCTTC CSASQFGGAGGTLGGYTF
TRBJ2-2 TRBV27 - - TGTGCCAGCACCTCGCCTGGTGGGGAGCTGTTTTTT CASTSPGGELFF
TRBJ2-5 TRBV28 TRBD1 - TGTGCCAGCAGTGCGGACAGGGGAGGACGTCAGACCCAGTACTTC CASSADRGGRQTQYF
TRBJ2-1 TRBV5-1 - - TGCGCCAGCAGCTCCTTGGGGAAGGTGTTGGACAATGAGCAGTTCTTC CASSSLGKVLDNEQFF
TRBJ2-3 TRBV12-3/TRBV12-4 TRBD1 - TGTGCCAACATTAATGCTGGTTCGGACAGGAAAAGTCAAACTAGCACAGATACGCAGTATTTT CANINAGSDRKSQTSTDTQYF